Below, one T cell receptor beta chain is given with its context. The protocol was immunoSEQ multiplex PCR, while the TCRdb copy is restricted to in-frame clones and leaves out a portion. Of approximately 52,000 clones listed, 85% were seen once; the top ten hold approximately 15%. Indicated time point: pretreatment peripheral blood. The data derive from a study of PD-L1 blockade in urothelial cancer. Trimming took 4 bases from V and 1 from J, leaving 9 bases between them. CDR3 size: 14 residues. CDR1 is SGHRS and CDR2 is YFSETQ in the germline V gene. The material was PBMCs, obtained around atezolizumab (anti-PD-L1) treatment. The clonotype was recovered from a man between 65 and 85 years old with urothelial cancer. This sequence joins TRBV5-1 and TRBJ1-5; D might be TRBD1 (6 bases). CDR3 residues: CASSQGQSNQPQHF. Written as DNA, the CDR3 is TGCGCCAGCAGCCAAGGACAGAGCAATCAGCCCCAGCATTTT. Together with reference TRBV5-1 and TRBJ1-5, the CDR3 gives the full variable domain: KAGVTQTPRYLIKTRGQQVTLSCSPISGHRSVSWYQQTPGQGLQFLFEYFSETQRNKGNFPGRFSGRQFSNSRSEMNVSTLELGDSALYLCASSQGQSNQPQHFGDGTRLSIL.